This T cell receptor (beta chain) is from a study of siplizumab effects on memory and regulatory T cells (dated by TCRdb to about 2019). About the full investigation: The study looked at the effect of siplizumab, an anti-CD2 antibody, on alloreactive T-cell subsets in allogeneic mixed lymphocyte reactions made from human PBMCs. The paper as a whole reports these results and caveats: Greater diversity appeared to be present in unstimulated naive T cells than in memory T cells, and a substantial contribution to the alloresponse seemed to be made by naive cells. About 75-95% of proliferating CD4+ or CD8+ clones could not be given a naive or memory phenotype. In reactions with siplizumab, an average of approximately 69% of mappable alloreactive CD4+ clones were Treg-derived, compared with roughly 27% in control reactions. Whether proliferating Tregs from siplizumab cultures were suppressive was not functionally confirmed. Sequences below about 10^-5 frequency were poorly captured, so only a minor fraction of alloreactive clones could be mapped to unstimulated subsets. The cumulative frequency of alloreactive sequences traceable to unstimulated CD4+ memory T cells was significantly reduced by siplizumab.

The library was obtained by the immunoSEQ multiplex PCR assay. Roughly 10^5 TCR templates per sample were assayed on the deep sequencing platform. Genomic DNA extracted from sorted T cells was the material used for TCRbeta CDR3 sequencing. For the original study's pipeline: The R programming language was used for clonal analysis of the TCRbeta CDR3 data. Alloreactive CD4+ and CD8+ clones were identified by comparing unstimulated samples to CFSE-low samples taken after the reaction. Regulatory or non-regulatory origin of alloreactive CD4+ clones was assigned by matching sequences to the sorted unstimulated Treg and non-Treg repertoires. TCRdb provides this immuneACCESS table in a form limited to in-frame rearrangements. Some clones are lacking; in checked studies, under half of them reflect an unresolved V gene, and why the rest are absent is not known. V, J and clone size were drawn from that table, and D and trimming were deduced from the DNA. Counted in this sample were more than 45,000 clones; under 98% of them appeared once. 0.64% of the sample is held by the ten biggest clonotypes.

The V and J ends are trimmed by 5 bases and 3 bases, leaving 11 bases between them. The germline V gene (reference sequence) sets CDR1 to PRHDT and CDR2 to FYEKMQ. From cysteine to phenylalanine, the CDR3 is 13 amino acids long. Just the 39-base CDR3 DNA is kept, in frame starting at base 1. With regard to this clone: This clone's antigen is unknown. Within one base of it there is no much larger clone, and no base qualities were kept.

Additional sequencing covered unstimulated subsets from a few donor pairs, namely CD8+ effector memory, CD4+ naive, CD8+ TEMRA, CD4+ memory and CD8+ naive. Sorted unstimulated T cells and proliferating T cells recovered from mixed lymphocyte reactions underwent TCRbeta CDR3 sequencing. Fresh whole blood from approximately 9 HLA-typed healthy donors was used to isolate PBMCs. The TCR was taken from a human donor in good health. What was sequenced was naive CD4+ T cells sorted from blood. The cell subset or site label, as the study defines it: unstimulated naive T cells. In this chain, TRBV13 is recombined with TRBJ2-7; perhaps TRBD1 is the D gene, with 6 bases matching. CDR3 loop: CASSRLQGYEQYF. The DNA sequence is as follows: TGTGCCAGCAGCCGATTACAGGGCTACGAGCAGTACTTC.